What follows is one TCR beta chain and its context. TCRdb keeps only in-frame clones here, not all; method: immunoSEQ multiplex PCR. This sample has some 80,000 clones, with just over 95% found just once. These data come from a study of technical replicates of blood from several donors. CDR3 length: 14 residues. V lost 5 bases and J 7 bases, leaving 17 bases between the germline ends. CDR1 is MNHEY and CDR2 is SVGAGI in the germline V gene. The chain joins TRBV6-5 to TRBJ1-1; D remains ambiguous. Sequenced material: T cells isolated from PBMCs. The receptor was isolated from a human donor in good health. In DNA form, the CDR3 reads TGTGCCAGCAGTCGGTACCGGGAGCTACATGAAGCTTTCTTT. Encoded protein: CASSRYRELHEAFF.